Given below is one TCR beta chain in context. The antigen is undetermined. The data are from a study of shared clonotypes between healthy human individuals. Notes on the study in general: As a rule, naive subsets had a larger estimated richness than memory subsets.

CDR3 length equals 16 residues. The junction had 8 bases not matched to a gene; V was cut back by 4 bases and J by 5 bases. The V gene's germline CDR1 is SNHLY and CDR2 FYNNEI. The DNA input per sorted-subset replicate PCR was roughly 0.2 ug, corresponding to roughly 31,000 T cell genomes. TCRdb keeps only in-frame clones here, not all; method: immunoSEQ multiplex PCR. The sample has about 2 million clones, approximately 94% seen once. CD8 cells regarded as naive lacked CD45RO, were positively chosen for CCR7, and omitted terminally differentiated effector memory CD45RA+ cells. The clonotype originates from a man between 18 and 29 years old in good health. The sample taken for sequencing was naive CD8+ T cells sorted from blood. The chain is built from TRBV2 and TRBJ1-5; the match to TRBD1 covers 10 bases. As DNA, the CDR3 is TGTGCCAGCAGTGGCTGGGACAGGGGTTTGCATCAGCCCCAGCATTTT. Its translation: CASSGWDRGLHQPQHF. Full variable domain (outside the CDR3, taken from reference TRBV2 and TRBJ1-5): EPEVTQTPSHQVTQMGQEVILRCVPISNHLYFYWYRQILGQKVEFLVSFYNNEISEKSEIFDDQFSVERPDGSNFTLKIRSTKLEDSAMYFCASSGWDRGLHQPQHFGDGTRLSIL.